This TCR beta chain was captured by sequencing in a study of blood T cells in healthy people across ages. A sample-barcoded 5' primer and a J-beta primer mix were used in a second PCR of roughly 7 to 12 cycles. TCRdb passed the 5' RACE reads through MiXCR, listing each CDR3 protein once. The data contain approximately 1,000,000 distinct CDR3 sequences, more than 40% of them singletons. In germline, CDR1 is DFQATT, CDR2 SNEGSKA (reference sequence). The CDR3 covers 11 residues. The clonotype was recovered from an older woman in good health. Source material: blood. V gene TRBV20-1 combines with J gene TRBJ2-5; D unresolved. The J call may be wrong; the DNA end is better matched by TRBJ2-7. In nucleotides, the CDR3 is TGCAGTGCTAGCCACTCCTACGAGCAGTACTTC. This encodes CSASHSYEQYF.